This TCR beta chain was sequenced during a study of neurological immune-mediated disorders. Study-level results: In multiple sclerosis patients, the repertoire cluster was unrelated to clinical or MRI findings. One related-CDR3 cluster, identified by phylogenetic grouping, held the repertoires of 18 of 34 multiple sclerosis patients and was a possible signature.

A total of 2 million PBMCs stored at -80 degrees C provided the unsorted libraries. TCRdb passed the 5' RACE reads through MiXCR, listing each CDR3 protein once. The sample holds around 94,000 distinct CDR3 sequences; 3% to 4.5% are singletons and the top ten take 6%. Germline-derived CDR1 and CDR2 are MGHDK and SYGVNS. CDR3 length: 13 amino acids. Trimming removed 6 bases from V and 4 bases from J, with 13 bases in between. In its sample, this clonotype was seen many times. What it binds is unknown. The sequenced material came from PBMCs. This chain links TRBV25-1 with TRBJ2-7; a possible D gene is TRBD1 (6 bases). The TCR was taken from a young woman with multiple sclerosis. The CDR3 coding sequence is TGTGCCAGCAGGGACAGCCTCGGGTACGAGCAGTACTTC. Its protein product is CASRDSLGYEQYF.